The source of this T cell receptor (beta chain) is a study of shared clonotypes between healthy human individuals. This CDR3 contains 14 residues. The V end was cut by 0 bases, the J end by 6 bases, with 13 bases between. CDR1 is SGHDT and CDR2 is YYEEEE in the germline V gene. The authors distributed each subset's genomic DNA evenly over several immunoSEQ plates. Method: immunoSEQ multiplex PCR; TCRdb's copy keeps in-frame clones and lacks some. The sample lists under 1,100,000 clones, approximately 68% occurring once. In regard to this clone: Its antigen is as yet unknown.

Study-wide findings and caveats: In a few donors, around 4.8% of naive CD4 clonotypes appeared in common. The low donor count limited represented genetic and exposure-history diversity.

Input material: memory CD4+ T cells sorted from blood. Noted subset: CD45RA-negative fraction. V and J are TRBV5-6 and TRBJ2-7, with D tentatively TRBD1 (5 bases). The receptor's source is a man aged 18-30 years in good health. CDR3 coding DNA: TGTGCCAGCAGCTTGGGACAGTGGGCCCTCGAGCAGTACTTC. Translating it yields CASSLGQWALEQYF.